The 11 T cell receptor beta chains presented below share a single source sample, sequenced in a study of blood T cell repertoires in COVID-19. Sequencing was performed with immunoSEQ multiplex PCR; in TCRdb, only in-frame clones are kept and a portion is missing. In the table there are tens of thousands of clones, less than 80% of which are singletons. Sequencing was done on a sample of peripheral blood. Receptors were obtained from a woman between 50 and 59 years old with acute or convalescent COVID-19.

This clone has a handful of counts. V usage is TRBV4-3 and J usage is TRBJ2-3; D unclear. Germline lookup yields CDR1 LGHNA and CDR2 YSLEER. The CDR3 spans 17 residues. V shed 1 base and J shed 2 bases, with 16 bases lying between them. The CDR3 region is CASSQVASGGTTDTQYF. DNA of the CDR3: TGCGCCAGCAGCCAAGTCGCTTCTGGCGGTACCACAGATACGCAGTATTTT.

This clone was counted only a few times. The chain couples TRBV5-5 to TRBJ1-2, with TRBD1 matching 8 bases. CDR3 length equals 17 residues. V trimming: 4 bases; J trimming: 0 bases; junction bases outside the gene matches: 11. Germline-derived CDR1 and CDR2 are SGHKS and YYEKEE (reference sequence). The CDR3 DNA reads TGTGCCAGCAGCCAAACCCTATGGACAGGGTCTAACTATGGCTACACCTTC. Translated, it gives CASSQTLWTGSNYGYTF.

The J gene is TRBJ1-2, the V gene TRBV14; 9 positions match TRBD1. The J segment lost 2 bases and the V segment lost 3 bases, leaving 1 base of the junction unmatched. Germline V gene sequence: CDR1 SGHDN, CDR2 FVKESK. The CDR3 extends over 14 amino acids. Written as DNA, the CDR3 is TGTGCCAGCAGCCAGACAGGGGGGAACTATGGCTACACCTTC. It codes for CASSQTGGNYGYTF.

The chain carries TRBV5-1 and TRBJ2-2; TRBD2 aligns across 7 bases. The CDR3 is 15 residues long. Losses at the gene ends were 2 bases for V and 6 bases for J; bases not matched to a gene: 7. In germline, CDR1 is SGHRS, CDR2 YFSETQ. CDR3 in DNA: TGCGCCAGCAGCTTCCCCGGCGGGGGACCCGGGGAGCTGTTTTTT. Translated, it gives CASSFPGGGPGELFF.

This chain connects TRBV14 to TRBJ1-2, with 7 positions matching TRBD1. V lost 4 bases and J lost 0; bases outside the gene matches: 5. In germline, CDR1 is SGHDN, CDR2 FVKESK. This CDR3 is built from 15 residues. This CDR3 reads CASSPGQVANYGYTF. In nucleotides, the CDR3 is TGTGCCAGCAGCCCCGGACAGGTAGCTAACTATGGCTACACCTTC.

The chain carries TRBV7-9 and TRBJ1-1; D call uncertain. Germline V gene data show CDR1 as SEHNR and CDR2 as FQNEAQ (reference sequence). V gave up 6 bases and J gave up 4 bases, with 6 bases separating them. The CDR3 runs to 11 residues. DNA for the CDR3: TGTGCCAGCAGTACAAGCACTGAAGCTTTCTTT. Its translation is CASSTSTEAFF.

The CDR3 loop is CASTQTGLSPLHF. In nucleotides, the CDR3 is TGTGCCAGCACCCAGACAGGGCTCTCACCCCTCCACTTT. The chain employs TRBV5-5 and TRBJ1-6; 7 nucleotides align to TRBD1. This CDR3 spans 13 amino acids. CDR1 is SGHKS and CDR2 is YYEKEE in the germline V gene (reference sequence). The V segment lost 6 bases and the J segment 10 bases; nucleotides outside the gene matches: 7.

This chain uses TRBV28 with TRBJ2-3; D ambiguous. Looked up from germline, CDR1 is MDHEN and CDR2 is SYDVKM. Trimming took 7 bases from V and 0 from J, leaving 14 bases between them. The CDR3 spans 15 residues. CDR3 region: CASNLPGGSTDTQYF. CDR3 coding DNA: TGTGCCAGCAACCTGCCCGGCGGCAGCACAGATACGCAGTATTTT.

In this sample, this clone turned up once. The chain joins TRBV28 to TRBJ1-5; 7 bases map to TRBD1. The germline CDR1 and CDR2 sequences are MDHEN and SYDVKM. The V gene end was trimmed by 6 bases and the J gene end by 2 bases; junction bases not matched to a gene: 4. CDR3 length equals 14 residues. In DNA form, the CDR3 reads TGTGCCAGCAGGACAGGGTACGGCAATCAGCCCCAGCATTTT. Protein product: CASRTGYGNQPQHF.

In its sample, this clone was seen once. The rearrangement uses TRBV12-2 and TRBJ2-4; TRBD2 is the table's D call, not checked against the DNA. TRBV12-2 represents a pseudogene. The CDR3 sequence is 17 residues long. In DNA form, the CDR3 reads TGTGCAAGTCGCTTAGCATTAGGCGGGGGGGCCAAAAACATTCAGTACTTC. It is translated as CASRLALGGGAKNIQYF.

In DNA form, the CDR3 reads TGTGCCAGCAGTGCCGGCAGGGGGTATGGCTACACCTTC. Its protein product is CASSAGRGYGYTF. The V gene is TRBV2, the J gene TRBJ1-2, with 7 bases matching TRBD1. The length of the CDR3 is 13 residues. Looked up from germline, CDR1 is SNHLY and CDR2 is FYNNEI. V lost 4 bases and J lost 5; bases outside the gene matches: 4.